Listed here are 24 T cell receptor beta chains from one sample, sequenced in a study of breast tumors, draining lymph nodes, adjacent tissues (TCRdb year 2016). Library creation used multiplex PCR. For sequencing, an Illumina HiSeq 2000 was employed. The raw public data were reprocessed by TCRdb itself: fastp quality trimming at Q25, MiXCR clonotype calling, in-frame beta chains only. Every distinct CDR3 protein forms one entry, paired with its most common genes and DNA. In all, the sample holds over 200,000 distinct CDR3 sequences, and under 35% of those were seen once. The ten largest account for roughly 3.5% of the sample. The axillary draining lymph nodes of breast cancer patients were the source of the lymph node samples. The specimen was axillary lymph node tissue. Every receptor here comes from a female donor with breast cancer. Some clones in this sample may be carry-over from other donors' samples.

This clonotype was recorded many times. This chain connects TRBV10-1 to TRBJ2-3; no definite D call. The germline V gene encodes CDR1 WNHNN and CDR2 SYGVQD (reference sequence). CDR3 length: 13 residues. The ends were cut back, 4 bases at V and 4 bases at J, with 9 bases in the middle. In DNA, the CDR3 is TGCGCCAGCAGTGGTGCGTTCCCAGATACGCAGTATTTT. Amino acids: CASSGAFPDTQYF.

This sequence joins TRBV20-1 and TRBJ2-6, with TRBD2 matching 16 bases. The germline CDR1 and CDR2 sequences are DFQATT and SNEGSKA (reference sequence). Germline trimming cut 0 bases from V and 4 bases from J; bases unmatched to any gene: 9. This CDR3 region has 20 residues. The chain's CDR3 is CSARETGTSGGDVGANVLTF. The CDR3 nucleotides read TGCAGTGCTAGAGAGACCGGGACTAGCGGGGGGGACGTGGGGGCCAACGTCCTGACTTTC.

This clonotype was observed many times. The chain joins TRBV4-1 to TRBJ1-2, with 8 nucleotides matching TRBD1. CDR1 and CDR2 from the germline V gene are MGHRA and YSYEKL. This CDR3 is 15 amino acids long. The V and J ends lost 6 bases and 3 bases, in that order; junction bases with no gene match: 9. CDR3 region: CASRQNPTGDYGYTF. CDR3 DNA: TGCGCCAGCAGACAAAATCCGACAGGGGACTATGGCTACACCTTC.

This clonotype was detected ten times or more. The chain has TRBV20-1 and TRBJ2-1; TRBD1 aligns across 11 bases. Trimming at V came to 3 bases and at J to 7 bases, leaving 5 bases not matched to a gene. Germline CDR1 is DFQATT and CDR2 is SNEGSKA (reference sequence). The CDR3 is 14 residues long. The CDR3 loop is CSAREGQGGNEQFF. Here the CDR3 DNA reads TGCAGTGCTAGGGAGGGACAGGGGGGAAATGAGCAGTTCTTC.

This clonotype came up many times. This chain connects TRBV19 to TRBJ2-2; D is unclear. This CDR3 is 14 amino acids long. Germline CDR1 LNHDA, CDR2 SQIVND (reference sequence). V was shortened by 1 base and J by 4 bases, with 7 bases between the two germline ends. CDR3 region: CASSIGQFTGELFF. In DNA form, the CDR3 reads TGTGCCAGTAGTATAGGGCAGTTCACCGGGGAGCTGTTTTTT.

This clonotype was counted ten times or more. CDR3 sequence: CASSMGLGIGELFF. Written as DNA, the CDR3 is TGTGCCAGTAGTATGGGACTAGGAATCGGGGAGCTGTTTTTT. The V call is TRBV19, the J call TRBJ2-2; 8 bases agree with TRBD2. Germline V gene lookup returns CDR1 LNHDA and CDR2 SQIVND (reference sequence). V gave up 3 bases and J gave up 7 bases; unmatched junction bases: 4. The CDR3 is made up of 14 amino acids.

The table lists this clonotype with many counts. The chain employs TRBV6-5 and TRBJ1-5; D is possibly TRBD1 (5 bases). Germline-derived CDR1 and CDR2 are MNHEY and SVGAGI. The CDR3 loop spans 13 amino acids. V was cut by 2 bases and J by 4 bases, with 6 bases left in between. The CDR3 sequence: CASSYEGNQPQHF. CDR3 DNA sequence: TGTGCCAGCAGTTACGAGGGGAATCAGCCCCAGCATTTT.

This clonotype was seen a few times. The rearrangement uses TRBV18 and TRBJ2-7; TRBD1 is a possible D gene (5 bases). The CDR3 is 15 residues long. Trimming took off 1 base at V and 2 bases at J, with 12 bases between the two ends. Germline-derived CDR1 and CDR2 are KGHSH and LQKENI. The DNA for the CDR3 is TGTGCCAGCTCACCACAAGCAGGGATGGCCTACGAGCAGTACTTC. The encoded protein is CASSPQAGMAYEQYF.

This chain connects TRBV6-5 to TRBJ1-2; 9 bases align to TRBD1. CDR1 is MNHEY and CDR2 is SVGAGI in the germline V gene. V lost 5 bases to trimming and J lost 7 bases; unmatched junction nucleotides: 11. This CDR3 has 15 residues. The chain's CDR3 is CASSPDTGGRSGYTF. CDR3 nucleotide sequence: TGTGCCAGCAGTCCGGATACAGGGGGCCGGAGTGGCTACACCTTC.

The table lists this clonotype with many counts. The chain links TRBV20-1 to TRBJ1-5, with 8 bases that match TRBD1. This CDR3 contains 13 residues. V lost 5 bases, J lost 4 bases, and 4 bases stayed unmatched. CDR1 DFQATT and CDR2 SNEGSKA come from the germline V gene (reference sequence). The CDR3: CSAQTGENQPQHF. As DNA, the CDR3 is TGCAGTGCTCAGACAGGGGAAAATCAGCCCCAGCATTTT.

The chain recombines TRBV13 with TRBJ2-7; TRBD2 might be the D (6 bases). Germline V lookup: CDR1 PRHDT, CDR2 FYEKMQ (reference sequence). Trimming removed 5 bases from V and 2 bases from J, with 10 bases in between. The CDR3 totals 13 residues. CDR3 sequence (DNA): TGTGCCAGCAGCCGGGACTCAGCCTACGAGCAGTACTTC. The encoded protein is CASSRDSAYEQYF.

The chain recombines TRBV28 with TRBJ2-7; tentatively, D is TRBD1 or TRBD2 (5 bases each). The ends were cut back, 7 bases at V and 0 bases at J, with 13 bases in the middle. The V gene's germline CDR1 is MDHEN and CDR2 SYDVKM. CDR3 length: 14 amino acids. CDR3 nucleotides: TGTGCCAGCATCCCGGGACCCGGCTCCTACGAGCAGTACTTC. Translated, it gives CASIPGPGSYEQYF.

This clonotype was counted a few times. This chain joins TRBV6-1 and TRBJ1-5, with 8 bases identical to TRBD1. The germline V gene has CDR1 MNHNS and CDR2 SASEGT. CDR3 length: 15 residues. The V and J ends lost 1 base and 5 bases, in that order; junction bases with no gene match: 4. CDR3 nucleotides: TGTGCCAGCAGTGAAGGATACAGGGGGGATCAGCCCCAGCATTTT. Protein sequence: CASSEGYRGDQPQHF.

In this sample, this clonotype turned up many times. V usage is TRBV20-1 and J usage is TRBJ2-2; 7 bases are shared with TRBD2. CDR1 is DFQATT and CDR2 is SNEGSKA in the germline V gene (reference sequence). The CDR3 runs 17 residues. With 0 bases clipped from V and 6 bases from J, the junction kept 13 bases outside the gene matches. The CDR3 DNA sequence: TGCAGTGCTAGAGATTCGGGGAGCGGGACGGCCCCCGGGGAGCTGTTTTTT. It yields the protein CSARDSGSGTAPGELFF.

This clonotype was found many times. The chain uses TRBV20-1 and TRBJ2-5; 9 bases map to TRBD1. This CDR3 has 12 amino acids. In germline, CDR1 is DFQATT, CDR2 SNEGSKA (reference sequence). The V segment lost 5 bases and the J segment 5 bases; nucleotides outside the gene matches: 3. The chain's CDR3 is CSADRGDETQYF. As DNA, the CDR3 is TGCAGTGCTGACAGGGGGGACGAGACCCAGTACTTC.

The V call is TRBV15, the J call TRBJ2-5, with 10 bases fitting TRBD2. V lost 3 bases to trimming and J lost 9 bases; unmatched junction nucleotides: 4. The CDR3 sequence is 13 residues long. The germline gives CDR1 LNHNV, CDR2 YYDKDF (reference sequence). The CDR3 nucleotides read TGTGCCACCAGCAGGTCAGCGGGAGGGTCCCAGTACTTC. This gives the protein CATSRSAGGSQYF.

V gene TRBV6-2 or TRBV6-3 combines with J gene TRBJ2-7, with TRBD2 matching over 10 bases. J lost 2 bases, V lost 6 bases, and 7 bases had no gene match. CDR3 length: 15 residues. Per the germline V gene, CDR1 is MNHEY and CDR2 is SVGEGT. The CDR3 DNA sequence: TGTGCCAGCAGACACAGGACTAGCGGCACCTACGAGCAGTACTTC. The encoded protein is CASRHRTSGTYEQYF.

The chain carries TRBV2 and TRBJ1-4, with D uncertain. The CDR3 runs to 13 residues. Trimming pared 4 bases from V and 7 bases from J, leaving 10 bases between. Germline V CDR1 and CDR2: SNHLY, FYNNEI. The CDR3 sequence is CASSAAVGEKLFF. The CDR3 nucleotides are TGTGCCAGCAGTGCCGCAGTGGGTGAAAAACTGTTTTTT.

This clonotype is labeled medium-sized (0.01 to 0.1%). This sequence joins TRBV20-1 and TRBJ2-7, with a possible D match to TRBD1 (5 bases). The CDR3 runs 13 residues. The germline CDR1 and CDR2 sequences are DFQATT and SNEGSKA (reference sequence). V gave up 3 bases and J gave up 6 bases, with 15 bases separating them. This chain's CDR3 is CSARAGLVGEQYF. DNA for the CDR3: TGCAGTGCTAGGGCAGGGCTCGTAGGCGAGCAGTACTTC.

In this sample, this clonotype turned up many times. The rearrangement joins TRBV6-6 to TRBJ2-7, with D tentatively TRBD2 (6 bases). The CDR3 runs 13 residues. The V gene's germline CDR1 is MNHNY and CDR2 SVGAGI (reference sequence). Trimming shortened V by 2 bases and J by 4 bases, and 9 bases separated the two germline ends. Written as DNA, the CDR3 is TGTGCCAGCAGTTACGCCCGGGAGTACGAGCAGTACTTC. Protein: CASSYAREYEQYF.

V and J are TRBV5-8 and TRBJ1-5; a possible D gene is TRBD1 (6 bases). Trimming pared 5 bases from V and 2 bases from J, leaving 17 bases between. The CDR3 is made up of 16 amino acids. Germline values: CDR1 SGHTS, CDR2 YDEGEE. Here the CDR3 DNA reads TGTGCCAGCAGTTTGTGGCAGGGGTTTGGCAATCAGCCCCAGCATTTT. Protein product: CASSLWQGFGNQPQHF.

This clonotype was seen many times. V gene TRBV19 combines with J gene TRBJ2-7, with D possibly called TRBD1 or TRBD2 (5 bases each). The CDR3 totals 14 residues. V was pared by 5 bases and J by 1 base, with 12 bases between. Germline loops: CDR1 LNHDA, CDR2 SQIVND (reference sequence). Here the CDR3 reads CASSSWGSSYEQYF. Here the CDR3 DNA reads TGTGCCAGTAGTTCATGGGGGAGTTCCTACGAGCAGTACTTC.

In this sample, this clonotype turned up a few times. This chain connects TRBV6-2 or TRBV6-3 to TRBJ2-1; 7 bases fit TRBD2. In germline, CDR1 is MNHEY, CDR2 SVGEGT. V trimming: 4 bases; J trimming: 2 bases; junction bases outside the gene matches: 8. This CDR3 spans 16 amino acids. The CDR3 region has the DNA TGTGCCAGCAGTTTTGCTAGCGGCCACCCCTACAATGAGCAGTTCTTC. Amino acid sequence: CASSFASGHPYNEQFF.

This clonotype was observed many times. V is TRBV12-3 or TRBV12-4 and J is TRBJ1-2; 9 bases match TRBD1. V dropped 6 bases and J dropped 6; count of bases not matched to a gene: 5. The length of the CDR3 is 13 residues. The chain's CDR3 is CASSDRDRDGYTF. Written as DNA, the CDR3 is TGTGCCAGCAGCGACCGGGACAGGGATGGCTACACCTTC.